This paragraph covers one T cell receptor (beta chain) sequence. The V end was cut by 4 bases, the J end by 0 bases, with 17 bases between. This CDR3 comprises 17 residues. Germline CDR1 is MNHNS and CDR2 is SASEGT. These data come from a study of T cells in Graves' hyperthyroidism and ophthalmopathy. RNA transcripts provided the source from which TCR beta CDR3 regions were amplified. TCR CDR3 underwent first-round RT-PCR with the HTBI primer set. In TCRdb, the multiplex PCR reads were re-called with MiXCR into one record per CDR3 protein. The sample lists hundreds of thousands of distinct CDR3 sequences; 16% were seen once.

The TCR originated in a woman aged 18 to 35 with Graves' hyperthyroidism. The sample comprised blood. The chain carries TRBV6-1 and TRBJ2-3, with D unresolved. CDR3 bases: TGTGCCAGCAGTGTTTTACCTACGGCATCTAGCACAGATACGCAGTATTTT. It yields the protein CASSVLPTASSTDTQYF.